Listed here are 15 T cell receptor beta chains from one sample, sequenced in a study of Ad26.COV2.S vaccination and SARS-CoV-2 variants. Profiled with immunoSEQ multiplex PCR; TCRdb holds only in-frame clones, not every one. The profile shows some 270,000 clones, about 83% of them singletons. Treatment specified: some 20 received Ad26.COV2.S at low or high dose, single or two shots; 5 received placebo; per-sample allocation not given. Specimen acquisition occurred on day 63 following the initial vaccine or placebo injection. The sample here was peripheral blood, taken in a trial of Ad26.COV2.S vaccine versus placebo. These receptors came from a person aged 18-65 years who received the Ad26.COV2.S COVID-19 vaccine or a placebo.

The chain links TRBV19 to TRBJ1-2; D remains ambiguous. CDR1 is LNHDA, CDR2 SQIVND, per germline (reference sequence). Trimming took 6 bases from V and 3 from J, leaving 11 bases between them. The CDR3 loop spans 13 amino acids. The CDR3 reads CASRDRGDYGYTF. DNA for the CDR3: TGTGCCAGTAGAGACCGCGGGGACTATGGCTACACCTTC.

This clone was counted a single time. The CDR3 sequence: CASSQTVTNEKLFF. Here the CDR3 DNA reads TGTGCCAGTAGTCAGACAGTGACTAATGAAAAACTGTTTTTT. The rearrangement links TRBV19 to TRBJ1-4; D may be TRBD1 (5 bases). The V gene's germline CDR1 is LNHDA and CDR2 SQIVND (reference sequence). V lost 5 bases and J 2 bases, leaving 9 bases between the germline ends. The CDR3 runs 14 residues.

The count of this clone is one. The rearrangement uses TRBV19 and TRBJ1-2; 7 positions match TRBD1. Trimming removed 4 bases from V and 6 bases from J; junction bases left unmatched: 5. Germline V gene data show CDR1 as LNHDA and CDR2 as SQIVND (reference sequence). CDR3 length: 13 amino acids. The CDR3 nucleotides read TGTGCCAGTAGTACCCGGGACAGACATGGCTACACCTTC. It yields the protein CASSTRDRHGYTF.

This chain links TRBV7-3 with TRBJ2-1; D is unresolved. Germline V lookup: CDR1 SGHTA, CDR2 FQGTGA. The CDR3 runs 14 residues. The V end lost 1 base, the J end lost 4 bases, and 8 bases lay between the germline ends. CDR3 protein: CASSLKAGYNEQFF. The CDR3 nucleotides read TGTGCCAGCAGCTTAAAGGCAGGATACAATGAGCAGTTCTTC.

The CDR3 loop is CASSYALSSYEQYV. The CDR3 DNA reads TGTGCCAGCAGCTATGCCCTTAGCTCCTACGAGCAGTACGTC. This chain links TRBV5-4 with TRBJ2-7; D uncertain. The V gene lost 3 bases and the J gene lost 0 bases, with 10 bases spanning the gap. Germline-derived CDR1 and CDR2 are SGHNT and YYREEE (reference sequence). The CDR3 totals 14 residues.

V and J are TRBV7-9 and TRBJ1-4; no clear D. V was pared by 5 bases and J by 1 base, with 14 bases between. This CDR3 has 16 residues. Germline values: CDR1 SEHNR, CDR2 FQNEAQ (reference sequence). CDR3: CASSPYGMGTNEKLFF. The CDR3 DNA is TGTGCCAGCAGCCCGTATGGTATGGGAACTAATGAAAAACTGTTTTTT.

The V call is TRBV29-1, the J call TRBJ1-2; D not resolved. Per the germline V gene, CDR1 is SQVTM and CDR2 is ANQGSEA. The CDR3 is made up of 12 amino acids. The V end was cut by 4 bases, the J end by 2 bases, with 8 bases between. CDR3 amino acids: CSVAAGNYGYTF. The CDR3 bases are TGCAGCGTTGCAGCTGGGAACTATGGCTACACCTTC.

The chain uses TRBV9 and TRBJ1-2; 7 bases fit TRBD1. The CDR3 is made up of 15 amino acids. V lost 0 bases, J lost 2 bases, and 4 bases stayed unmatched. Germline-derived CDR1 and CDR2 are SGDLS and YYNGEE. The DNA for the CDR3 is TGTGCCAGCAGCGTAGAAGCGGGACAGAACTATGGCTACACCTTC. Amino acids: CASSVEAGQNYGYTF.

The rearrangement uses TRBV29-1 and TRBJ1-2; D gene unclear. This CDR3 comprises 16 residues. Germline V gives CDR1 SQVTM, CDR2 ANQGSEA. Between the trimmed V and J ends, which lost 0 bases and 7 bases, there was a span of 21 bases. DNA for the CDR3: TGCAGCGTTGAAGATCGAGGACGGGTCCTGAGAGGTGGCTACACCTTC. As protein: CSVEDRGRVLRGGYTF. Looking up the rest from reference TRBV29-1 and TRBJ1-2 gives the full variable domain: SAVISQKPSRDICQRGTSLTIQCQVDSQVTMMFWYRQQPGQSLTLIATANQGSEATYESGFVIDKFPISRPNLTFSTLTVSNMSPEDSSIYLCSVEDRGRVLRGGYTFGSGTRLTVV.

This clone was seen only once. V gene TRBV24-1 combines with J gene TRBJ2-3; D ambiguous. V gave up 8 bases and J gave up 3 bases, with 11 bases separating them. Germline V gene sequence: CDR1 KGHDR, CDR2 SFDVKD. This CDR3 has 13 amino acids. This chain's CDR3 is CATTGRWTDTQYF. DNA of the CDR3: TGTGCCACCACCGGTCGTTGGACAGATACGCAGTATTTT.

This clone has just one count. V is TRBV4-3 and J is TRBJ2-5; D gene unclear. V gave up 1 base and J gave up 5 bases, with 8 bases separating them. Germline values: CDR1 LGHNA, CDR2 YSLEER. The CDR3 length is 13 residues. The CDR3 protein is CASSQGRRETQYF. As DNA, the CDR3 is TGCGCCAGCAGCCAAGGACGCCGGGAGACCCAGTACTTC.

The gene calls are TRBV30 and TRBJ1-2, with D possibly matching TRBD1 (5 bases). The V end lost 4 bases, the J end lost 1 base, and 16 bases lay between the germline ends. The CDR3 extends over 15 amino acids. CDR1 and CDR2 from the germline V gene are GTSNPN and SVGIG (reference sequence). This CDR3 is CAWTFPFGGNYGYTF. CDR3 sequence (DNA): TGTGCCTGGACCTTCCCTTTTGGGGGTAACTATGGCTACACCTTC.

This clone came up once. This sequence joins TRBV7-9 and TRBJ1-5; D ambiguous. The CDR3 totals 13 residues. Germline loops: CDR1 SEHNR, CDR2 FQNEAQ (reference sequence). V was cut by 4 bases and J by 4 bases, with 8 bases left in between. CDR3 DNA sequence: TGTGCCAGCAGCTCTACCCTAAATCAGCCCCAGCATTTT. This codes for CASSSTLNQPQHF.

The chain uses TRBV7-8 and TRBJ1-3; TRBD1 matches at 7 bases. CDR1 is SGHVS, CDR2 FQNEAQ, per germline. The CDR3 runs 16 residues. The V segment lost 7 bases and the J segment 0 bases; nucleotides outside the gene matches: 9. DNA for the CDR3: TGTGCCAGCATCCCGCAGGGGGTTTACTCTGGAAACACCATATATTTT. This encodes CASIPQGVYSGNTIYF.

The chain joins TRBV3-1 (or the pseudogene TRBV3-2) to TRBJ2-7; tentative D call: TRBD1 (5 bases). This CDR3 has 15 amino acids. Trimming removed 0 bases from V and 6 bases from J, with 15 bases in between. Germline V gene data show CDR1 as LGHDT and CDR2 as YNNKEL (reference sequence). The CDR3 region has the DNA TGTGCCAGCAGCCAAGAATCGCAGGGAAGCACCGAGCAGTACTTC. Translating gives CASSQESQGSTEQYF.